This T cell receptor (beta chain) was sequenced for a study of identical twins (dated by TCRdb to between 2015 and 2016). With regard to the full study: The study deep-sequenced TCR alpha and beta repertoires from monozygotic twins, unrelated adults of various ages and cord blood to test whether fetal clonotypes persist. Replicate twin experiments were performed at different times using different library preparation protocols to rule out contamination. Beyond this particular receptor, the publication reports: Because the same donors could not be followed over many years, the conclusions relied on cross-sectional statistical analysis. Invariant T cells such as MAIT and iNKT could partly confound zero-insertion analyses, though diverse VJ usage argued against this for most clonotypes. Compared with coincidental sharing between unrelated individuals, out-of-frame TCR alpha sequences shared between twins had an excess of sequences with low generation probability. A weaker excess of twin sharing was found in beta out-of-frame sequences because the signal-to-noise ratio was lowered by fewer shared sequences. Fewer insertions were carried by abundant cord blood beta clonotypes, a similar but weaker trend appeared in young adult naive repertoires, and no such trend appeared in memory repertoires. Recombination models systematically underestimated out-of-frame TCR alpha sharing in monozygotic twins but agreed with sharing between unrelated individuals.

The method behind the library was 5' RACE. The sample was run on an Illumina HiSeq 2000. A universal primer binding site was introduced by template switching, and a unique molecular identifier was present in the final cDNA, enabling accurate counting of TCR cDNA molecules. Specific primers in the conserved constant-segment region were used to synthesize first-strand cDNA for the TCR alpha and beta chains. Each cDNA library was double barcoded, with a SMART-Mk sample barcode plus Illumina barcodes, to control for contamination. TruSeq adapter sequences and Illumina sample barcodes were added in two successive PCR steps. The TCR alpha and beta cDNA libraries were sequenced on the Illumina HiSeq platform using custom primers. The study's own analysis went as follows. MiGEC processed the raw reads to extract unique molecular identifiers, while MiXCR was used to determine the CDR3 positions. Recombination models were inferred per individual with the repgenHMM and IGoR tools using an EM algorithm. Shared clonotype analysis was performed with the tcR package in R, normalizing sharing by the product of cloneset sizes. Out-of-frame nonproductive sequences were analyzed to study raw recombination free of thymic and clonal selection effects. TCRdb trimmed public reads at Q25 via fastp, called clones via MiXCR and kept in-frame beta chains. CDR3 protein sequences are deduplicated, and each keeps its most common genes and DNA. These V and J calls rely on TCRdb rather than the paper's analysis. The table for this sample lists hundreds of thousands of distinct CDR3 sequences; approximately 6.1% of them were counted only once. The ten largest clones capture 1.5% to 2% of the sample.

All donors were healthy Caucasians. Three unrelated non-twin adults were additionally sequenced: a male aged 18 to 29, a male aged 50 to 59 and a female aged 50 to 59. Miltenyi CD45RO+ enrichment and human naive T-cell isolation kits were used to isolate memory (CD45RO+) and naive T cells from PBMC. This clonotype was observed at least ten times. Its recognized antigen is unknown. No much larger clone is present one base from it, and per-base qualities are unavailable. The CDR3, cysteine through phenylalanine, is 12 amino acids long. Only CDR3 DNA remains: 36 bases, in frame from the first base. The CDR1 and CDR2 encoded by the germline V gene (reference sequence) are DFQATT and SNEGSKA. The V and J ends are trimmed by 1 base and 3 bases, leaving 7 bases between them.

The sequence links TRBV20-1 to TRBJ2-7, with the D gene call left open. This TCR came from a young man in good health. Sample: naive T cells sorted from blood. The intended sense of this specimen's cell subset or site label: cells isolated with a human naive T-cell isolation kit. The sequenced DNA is TGCAGTGCTAGAGCAGCGATCTACGAGCAGTACTTC. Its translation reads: CSARAAIYEQYF.